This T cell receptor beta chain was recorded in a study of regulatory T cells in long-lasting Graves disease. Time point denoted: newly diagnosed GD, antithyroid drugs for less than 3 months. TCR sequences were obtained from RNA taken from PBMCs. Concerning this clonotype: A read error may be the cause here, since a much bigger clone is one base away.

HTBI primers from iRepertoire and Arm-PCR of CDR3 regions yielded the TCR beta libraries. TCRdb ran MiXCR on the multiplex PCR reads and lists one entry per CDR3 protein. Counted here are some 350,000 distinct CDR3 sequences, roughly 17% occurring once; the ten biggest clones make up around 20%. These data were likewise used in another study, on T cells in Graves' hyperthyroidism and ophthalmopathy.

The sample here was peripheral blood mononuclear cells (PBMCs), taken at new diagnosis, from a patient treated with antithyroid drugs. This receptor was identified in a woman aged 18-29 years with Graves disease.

CDR3 DNA: TGTGCCAGCAACGGTCTCGAGCGGTACTTC. It encodes CASNGLERYF. V and J are TRBV2 and TRBJ2-7; D is unresolved. This CDR3 is built from 10 residues. The germline V gene has CDR1 SNHLY and CDR2 FYNNEI.